This passage covers 14 T cell receptor beta chains from one sample sequenced in a study of blood T cell repertoires in COVID-19. Method: immunoSEQ multiplex PCR; TCRdb's copy keeps in-frame clones and lacks some. Of 150,000 to 200,000 clones in the sample, approximately 90% are singletons; the top ten hold 0.53%. Source material: peripheral blood. These receptors all stem from a man aged 45 to 65 with acute or convalescent COVID-19.

The chain has TRBV5-1 and TRBJ2-2; possibly TRBD1 for D (6 bases). The CDR3 has 15 residues. Trimming stripped 2 bases from V and 1 base from J, with 9 bases between. Per germline, CDR1 SGHRS and CDR2 YFSETQ. The CDR3 DNA reads as TGCGCCAGCAGCTTTCCACAGGGGAACACCGGGGAGCTGTTTTTT. It codes for CASSFPQGNTGELFF. Using reference TRBV5-1 and TRBJ2-2 for the parts outside the CDR3, the full variable domain is KAGVTQTPRYLIKTRGQQVTLSCSPISGHRSVSWYQQTPGQGLQFLFEYFSETQRNKGNFPGRFSGRQFSNSRSEMNVSTLELGDSALYLCASSFPQGNTGELFFGEGSRLTVL.

The chain recombines TRBV7-9 with TRBJ2-7; D may be TRBD2 (5 bases). The germline gives CDR1 SEHNR, CDR2 FQNEAQ (reference sequence). This CDR3 contains 14 residues. V dropped 5 bases and J dropped 6 bases, with 17 bases sitting between them. DNA of the CDR3: TGTGCCAGCAGCCGAAGCGGTTGGGCGGCCGAGCAGTACGTC. This codes for CASSRSGWAAEQYV.

The chain uses TRBV12-3 or TRBV12-4 and TRBJ1-2, with 7 bases matching TRBD1. The CDR3 length is 13 residues. The junction had 7 bases not matched to a gene; V was cut back by 7 bases and J by 5 bases. This CDR3 is CASNPGGGYGYTF. Written as DNA, the CDR3 is TGTGCCAGCAATCCAGGGGGAGGATATGGCTACACCTTC.

This clone was counted a single time. The J gene is TRBJ1-2, the V gene TRBV30; 7 nucleotides align to TRBD1. Per germline, CDR1 GTSNPN and CDR2 SVGIG (reference sequence). The CDR3 extends over 14 amino acids. V shed 4 bases and J 4 bases; nucleotides not matched to a gene: 9. The CDR3 DNA follows: TGTGCCTGGACTGGGGCAGGGGGATCCTATGGCTACACCTTC. As protein: CAWTGAGGSYGYTF. Full variable domain (rest looked up from reference TRBV30 and TRBJ1-2): SQTIHQWPATLVQPVGSPLSLECTVEGTSNPNLYWYRQAAGRGLQLLFYSVGIGQISSEVPQNLSASRPQDRQFILSSKKLLLSDSGFYLCAWTGAGGSYGYTFGSGTRLTVV.

The chain has TRBV3-1 (or the pseudogene TRBV3-2) and TRBJ1-2; 8 bases match TRBD1. This CDR3 comprises 16 residues. Germline V gene lookup returns CDR1 LGHDT and CDR2 YNNKEL (reference sequence). After removal of 4 bases from V and 3 bases from J, the junction contained 10 bases not matched to a gene. This CDR3 is CASSPWTGRDDYGYTF. The CDR3 DNA reads TGTGCCAGCAGCCCTTGGACAGGGAGGGATGACTATGGCTACACCTTC.

The chain recombines TRBV7-3 with TRBJ2-1; 7 positions agree with TRBD2. The CDR3 has 14 amino acids. V lost 2 bases, J lost 8 bases, and 6 bases stayed unmatched. Looked up from germline, CDR1 is SGHTA and CDR2 is FQGTGA. CDR3 amino acids: CASSLYGSGHEQFF. The CDR3 DNA is TGTGCCAGCAGCTTATATGGTAGCGGGCATGAGCAGTTCTTC.

This chain uses TRBV9 with TRBJ2-1; 9 nucleotides agree with TRBD1. CDR3 length equals 16 residues. V trimming: 2 bases; J trimming: 1 base; junction bases outside the gene matches: 4. Germline assignment: CDR1 SGDLS and CDR2 YYNGEE. This CDR3 is CASSVAGTGSYNEQFF. Here the CDR3 DNA reads TGTGCCAGCAGCGTGGCCGGGACAGGGTCCTACAATGAGCAGTTCTTC. Filled out from reference TRBV9 and TRBJ2-1, the complete variable domain reads DSGVTQTPKHLITATGQRVTLRCSPRSGDLSVYWYQQSLDQGLQFLIQYYNGEERAKGNILERFSAQQFPDLHSELNLSSLELGDSALYFCASSVAGTGSYNEQFFGPGTRLTVL.

The chain recombines TRBV6-1 with TRBJ2-1; 8 nucleotides line up with TRBD2. The CDR3 has 16 amino acids. Germline V gene lookup returns CDR1 MNHNS and CDR2 SASEGT. V trimming: 2 bases; J trimming: 2 bases; junction bases outside the gene matches: 5. Here the CDR3 reads CASSESGGATYNEQFF. CDR3 bases: TGTGCCAGCAGTGAATCGGGGGGGGCGACCTACAATGAGCAGTTCTTC.

The chain couples TRBV18 to TRBJ2-7, with 10 bases aligning to TRBD1. The CDR3 loop spans 16 amino acids. CDR1 is KGHSH, CDR2 LQKENI, per germline. With 0 bases clipped from V and 4 bases from J, the junction kept 6 bases outside the gene matches. This CDR3 reads CASSPPGTGAAYEQYF. The CDR3, as DNA: TGTGCCAGCTCACCACCTGGGACAGGGGCTGCTTACGAGCAGTACTTC.

The rearrangement uses TRBV30 and TRBJ2-3; the D gene is possibly TRBD2 (7 bases). Trimming shortened V by 2 bases and J by 3 bases, and 21 bases separated the two germline ends. In germline, CDR1 is GTSNPN, CDR2 SVGIG (reference sequence). The CDR3 contains 17 residues. CDR3 nucleotide sequence: TGTGCCTGGAGTAGGGGGGGGGCCGCCTCGGTTACAGATACGCAGTATTTT. This gives the protein CAWSRGGAASVTDTQYF.

V usage is TRBV7-2 and J usage is TRBJ1-1; the D is unclear. The CDR3 totals 13 residues. Germline CDR1 SGHTA, CDR2 FQGNSA. V was trimmed by 3 bases and J by 3 bases, leaving 8 bases between them. The CDR3 loop is CASSFPGDTEAFF. The CDR3 DNA is TGTGCCAGCAGCTTTCCCGGGGACACTGAAGCTTTCTTT.

CDR3 in DNA: TGTGCCAGCAGGTCCGAACAGGGGGCGACGCAAGAGACCCAGTACTTC. Its protein product is CASRSEQGATQETQYF. This chain joins TRBV5-8 and TRBJ2-5; 9 nucleotides align to TRBD1. Germline V gene data show CDR1 as SGHTS and CDR2 as YDEGEE. Trimming took 5 bases from V and 2 from J; bases not matched to a gene: 10. CDR3 length: 16 residues.

The chain employs TRBV4-2 and TRBJ2-7, with 9 bases matching TRBD2. This CDR3 contains 16 residues. The trim removed 5 bases at V and 0 bases at J, leaving 8 bases unmatched. The germline V gene encodes CDR1 LGHNA and CDR2 YNFKEQ. CDR3 amino acids: CASSAGLALSSYEQYF. The CDR3 DNA follows: TGTGCCAGCAGCGCGGGACTAGCTCTCTCCTCCTACGAGCAGTACTTC.

The V call is TRBV5-6, the J call TRBJ1-2, with TRBD1 identical over 7 bases. Per germline, CDR1 SGHDT and CDR2 YYEEEE. CDR3 length: 15 amino acids. Trimming removed 2 bases from V and 4 bases from J; junction bases left unmatched: 8. Here the CDR3 DNA reads TGTGCCAGCAGCTTTGGTGACAGGGTGACCTATGGCTACACCTTC. It specifies CASSFGDRVTYGYTF.